This record looks at one T cell receptor beta chain sequence and its context. The identical CDR3 is also encoded by other nucleotide sequences in the sample. This entry belongs to a study of OX40 agonist ivuxolimab in advanced cancers. CDR1 and CDR2 from the germline V gene are SGHDT and YYEEEE. CDR3 size: 13 residues. The germline V and J ends were trimmed by 4 bases and 1 base, with 7 bases remaining between them. Using immunoSEQ multiplex PCR, the repertoire was profiled, and TCRdb retains in-frame clones only, with some absent. The data hold roughly 35,000 clones, with less than 85% observed a single time.

The chain joins TRBV5-6 to TRBJ2-3; D gene uncertain. This specimen was CD4+ or CD8+ T cells sorted from blood, taken in a trial of the OX40 agonist ivuxolimab. This TCR was sampled from an adult with an advanced solid tumor such as melanoma, head and neck, liver or kidney cancer. CDR3 nucleotide sequence: TGTGCCAGCAGCCTGTCGGGCACAGATACGCAGTATTTT. Translating gives CASSLSGTDTQYF.